Below are 21 T cell receptor beta chains sequenced from a single sample in a study of blood T cell repertoires in COVID-19. Assay used: immunoSEQ multiplex PCR; TCRdb lists only in-frame clones, some missing. The sample lists about 190,000 clones, 86% seen once, with around 6% in the top ten. The sample comprised PBMCs or T cells enriched from blood (not recorded which). The receptors here all came from a man between 40 and 49 years old with acute COVID-19.

The chain recombines TRBV4-1 with TRBJ2-2; 8 bases are shared with TRBD1. There are 15 residues in the CDR3. The V and J ends lost 4 bases and 4 bases, in that order; junction bases with no gene match: 5. Germline loops: CDR1 MGHRA, CDR2 YSYEKL. The CDR3 reads CASSRRTGSTGELFF. CDR3 coding DNA: TGCGCCAGCAGCCGGAGGACAGGGTCCACCGGGGAGCTGTTTTTT.

J is TRBJ1-1 and V is TRBV19; 7 positions agree with TRBD1. The CDR3 has 14 amino acids. Trimming at V came to 5 bases and at J to 11 bases, leaving 14 bases not matched to a gene. The germline CDR1 and CDR2 sequences are LNHDA and SQIVND (reference sequence). In nucleotides, the CDR3 is TGTGCCAGTAGTTCCTCGGACAGGCCCATTGGCGCTTTCTTT. This encodes CASSSSDRPIGAFF.

The chain joins TRBV10-1 to TRBJ1-1, with D unresolved. V lost 4 bases and J 4 bases, leaving 10 bases between the germline ends. The CDR3 has 13 residues. CDR1 is WNHNN and CDR2 is SYGVQD in the germline V gene (reference sequence). The CDR3 nucleotides are TGCGCCAGCAGTGTAGGTCCAGGCACTGAAGCTTTCTTT. Residues: CASSVGPGTEAFF.

The chain is built from TRBV3-1 (or the pseudogene TRBV3-2) and TRBJ2-1; 9 bases fit TRBD2. Germline CDR1 is LGHDT and CDR2 is YNNKEL (reference sequence). The CDR3 runs 18 residues. Trimming took 0 bases from V and 5 from J; bases not matched to a gene: 11. The DNA of the CDR3 is TGTGCCAGCAGCCAAGATCCCCACAGACTAGCGGAGAACAATGAGCAGTTCTTC. It yields the protein CASSQDPHRLAENNEQFF.

The chain uses TRBV29-1 and TRBJ2-1, with TRBD2 matching over 9 bases. The germline gives CDR1 SQVTM, CDR2 ANQGSEA. This CDR3 is built from 14 residues. The trim removed 4 bases at V and 6 bases at J, leaving 7 bases unmatched. The CDR3 nucleotides are TGCAGCGTTGCGCGCGGGAGGGGGGGCAATGAGCAGTTCTTC. Protein: CSVARGRGGNEQFF.

CDR3 amino acids: CASSLPPQGRNTEAFF. The DNA of the CDR3 is TGTGCCAGCAGTTTACCCCCACAGGGCAGGAACACTGAAGCTTTCTTT. This chain joins TRBV28 and TRBJ1-1, with a weak D call TRBD1 (6 bases). Trimming removed 2 bases at V and 1 base at J, with 14 bases between. The germline CDR1 and CDR2 sequences are MDHEN and SYDVKM. The CDR3 is 16 residues long.

This clone was seen just once. The genes are TRBV6-5 and TRBJ2-7, with D possibly being TRBD1 (6 bases). Trimming took off 8 bases at V and 4 bases at J, with 9 bases between the two ends. The CDR3 is 11 residues long. CDR1 and CDR2 from the germline V gene are MNHEY and SVGAGI. The CDR3 protein is CASRTEYEQYF. The CDR3 region has the DNA TGTGCCAGCCGGACAGAGTACGAGCAGTACTTC.

The chain employs TRBV2 and TRBJ2-3, with a weak D call TRBD2 (6 bases). The germline CDR1 and CDR2 sequences are SNHLY and FYNNEI. The V end lost 6 bases, the J end lost 3 bases, and 7 bases lay between the germline ends. The CDR3 has 12 amino acids. Written as DNA, the CDR3 is TGTGCCAGCAGCGGGACTACAGATACGCAGTATTTT. Translated, it gives CASSGTTDTQYF.

A note on this clone: At one boundary the junction diverges from the germline segment, which might be a read error. V is TRBV5-1 and J is TRBJ1-4, with TRBD1 identical over 7 bases. Germline V CDR1 and CDR2: SGHRS, YFSETQ. The CDR3 runs 15 residues. DNA for the CDR3: TGCGCCAGCAGTTTGGCCGGGACAGTCAATGAAAAACTGTTTTTT. Protein product: CASSLAGTVNEKLFF.

The J gene is TRBJ2-2, the V gene TRBV28; TRBD2 aligns across 10 bases. CDR3 length equals 18 residues. Germline V lookup: CDR1 MDHEN, CDR2 SYDVKM. With 4 bases clipped from V and 2 bases from J, the junction kept 10 bases outside the gene matches. The DNA of the CDR3 is TGTGCCAGCAGTTCCGAGTATTCTAGCGGGAGAAACACCGGGGAGCTGTTTTTT. This codes for CASSSEYSSGRNTGELFF.

The chain carries TRBV24-1 and TRBJ2-5; possibly TRBD1 for D (6 bases). V was trimmed by 3 bases and J by 2 bases, leaving 9 bases between them. The germline V gene encodes CDR1 KGHDR and CDR2 SFDVKD. The CDR3 is 14 residues long. This chain's CDR3 is CATSDRDKQETQYF. CDR3 bases: TGTGCCACCAGTGATCGGGACAAGCAAGAGACCCAGTACTTC.

This chain uses TRBV6-5 with TRBJ1-2, with a tentative D call TRBD1 (5 bases). Trimming removed 5 bases at V and 5 bases at J, with 15 bases between. CDR1 and CDR2 (germline): MNHEY, SVGAGI. The length of the CDR3 is 14 residues. CDR3 DNA sequence: TGTGCCAGCAGTCCCTCGGGGGGAGGATATGGCTACACCTTC. Translated: CASSPSGGGYGYTF.

The chain carries TRBV27 and TRBJ2-1; perhaps TRBD1 as D (6 bases). The CDR3 is made up of 13 amino acids. CDR1 is MNHEY and CDR2 is SMNVEV in the germline V gene (reference sequence). V was pared by 6 bases and J by 15 bases, with 21 bases between. The CDR3 sequence is CASRRLGAPGGFF. DNA of the CDR3: TGTGCCAGCAGACGCCTGGGGGCCCCGGGCGGGTTCTTC.

This sequence joins TRBV4-3 and TRBJ2-7; tentative D call: TRBD2 (6 bases). The V gene lost 0 bases and the J gene lost 3 bases, with 12 bases spanning the gap. The CDR3 length is 15 residues. The germline CDR1 and CDR2 sequences are LGHNA and YSLEER. The CDR3 protein is CASSQEFTSRYEQYF. CDR3 sequence (DNA): TGCGCCAGCAGCCAAGAATTTACTAGCCGCTACGAGCAGTACTTC.

This chain uses TRBV28 with TRBJ2-7; D is ambiguous. There are 17 residues in the CDR3. V shed 9 bases and J shed 3 bases, with 27 bases lying between them. Germline loops: CDR1 MDHEN, CDR2 SYDVKM. Here the CDR3 DNA reads TGTGCCAGTACGAGCCAGGCCCTCAGTAATTTATACTACGAGCAGTACTTC. Amino acids: CASTSQALSNLYYEQYF.

V gene TRBV9 combines with J gene TRBJ1-5, with 10 bases aligning to TRBD1. CDR1 is SGDLS, CDR2 YYNGEE, per germline. J gave up 6 bases and V 4 bases, and 7 bases lay outside the gene matches. CDR3 length: 15 amino acids. The DNA of the CDR3 is TGTGCCAGCAGCTCCGGGACAGGGGCGGGTCAGCCCCAGCATTTT. Its protein is CASSSGTGAGQPQHF.

V and J are TRBV19 and TRBJ2-5; D possibly corresponds to TRBD2 (5 bases). Trimming cost V 6 bases and J 5 bases, with 13 bases left between them. The CDR3 has 13 residues. Per germline, CDR1 LNHDA and CDR2 SQIVND (reference sequence). CDR3 sequence reads: CASSQLESETQYF. The CDR3 DNA reads as TGTGCCAGTAGCCAACTAGAATCGGAGACCCAGTACTTC.

The rearrangement links TRBV9 to TRBJ2-6, with D possibly matching TRBD1 (6 bases). The length of the CDR3 is 14 residues. The V gene lost 6 bases and the J gene lost 10 bases, with 17 bases spanning the gap. Germline V CDR1 and CDR2: SGDLS, YYNGEE. The CDR3 bases are TGTGCCAGCACCACGCCGGGACATCAGAACGTCCTGACTTTC. The encoded protein is CASTTPGHQNVLTF.

The chain uses TRBV9 and TRBJ1-1, with D tentatively TRBD1 (5 bases). Germline V gives CDR1 SGDLS, CDR2 YYNGEE. Trimming took 3 bases from V and 8 from J, leaving 17 bases between them. The CDR3 runs to 14 residues. The CDR3 DNA follows: TGTGCCAGCAGCGCCGAAGGACACTCGACAGAAGCTTTCTTT. Its protein product is CASSAEGHSTEAFF.

Comments on this clone: A junction end diverges from the germline sequence, so it may reflect a read error. The chain carries TRBV19 and TRBJ2-6; tentatively, D is TRBD1 (6 bases). The CDR3 has 13 amino acids. CDR1 and CDR2 from the germline V gene are LNHDA and SQIVND (reference sequence). The CDR3 DNA follows: TGCTTGGGGGCGGACTCTGGGGCCAACGTCCTGACTTTC. Residues: CLGADSGANVLTF.

This clone was seen just once. J is TRBJ2-5 and V is TRBV21-1; TRBD1 is the table's D call, not checked against the DNA. TRBV21-1 is a recognized pseudogene. CDR3 length: 15 amino acids. In nucleotides, the CDR3 is TGTGCCAGCAGCAAACAGGACAGGGTTGACGAGACCCAGTACTTC. It encodes CASSKQDRVDETQYF.